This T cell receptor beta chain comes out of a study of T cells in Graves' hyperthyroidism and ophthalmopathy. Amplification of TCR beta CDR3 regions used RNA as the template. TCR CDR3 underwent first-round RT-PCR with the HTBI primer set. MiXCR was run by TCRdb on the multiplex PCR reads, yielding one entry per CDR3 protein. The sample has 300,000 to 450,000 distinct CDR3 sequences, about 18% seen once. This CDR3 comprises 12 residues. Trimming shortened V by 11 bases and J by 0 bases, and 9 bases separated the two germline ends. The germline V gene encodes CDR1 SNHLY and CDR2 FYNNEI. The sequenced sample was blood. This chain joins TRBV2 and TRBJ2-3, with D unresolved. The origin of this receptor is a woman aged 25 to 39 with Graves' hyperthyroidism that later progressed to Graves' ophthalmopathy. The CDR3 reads CAASRSTDTQYF. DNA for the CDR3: TGTGCCGCCTCGCGGAGCACAGATACGCAGTATTTT.